A selection of T cell receptor beta chains follows, all from one sample in a study of cytomegalovirus exposure and HLA in healthy donors. Clones were sequenced by immunoSEQ multiplex PCR, and TCRdb holds only the in-frame ones, with some missing. The sample includes roughly 180,000 clones, under 9.5% of them seen just once. Specimen: PBMCs. The receptors come from a woman in her twenties or thirties in good health and CMV-seropositive. CDR3s include the opening cysteine and the closing phenylalanine or tryptophan. D genes are given only for firm matches. A row's size may be missing; if present it is once, few, many or a size class.

D	V	J	size	CDR3	DNA
.	TRBV18	TRBJ1-1	.	CASSYQVDGTEAFF	TGTGCCAGTTCCTACCAAGTCGACGGGACTGAAGCTTTCTTT
.	TRBV7-2	TRBJ1-5	.	CASSAGTREGQPQHF	TGTGCCAGCAGCGCCGGGACACGGGAGGGGCAGCCCCAGCATTTT
.	TRBV11-2	TRBJ2-4	.	CASSYDRQNIQYF	TGTGCCAGCAGTTACGACAGACAAAACATTCAGTACTTC
TRBD2	TRBV19	TRBJ2-4	.	CASSIGAGRDIQYF	TGTGCCAGTAGTATAGGGGCAGGGAGGGACATTCAGTACTTC
.	TRBV6-1	TRBJ2-1	few	CASSDRYNEQFF	TGTGCCAGCAGTGACCGTTACAATGAGCAGTTCTTC
.	TRBV7-8	TRBJ2-2	.	CASSLGLLRELFF	TGTGCCAGCAGCTTAGGACTACTCAGGGAGCTGTTTTTT
TRBD2	TRBV4-2	TRBJ2-3	.	CASSHDPMGLAGEGGTQYF	TGTGCCAGCAGCCACGACCCCATGGGACTAGCGGGAGAAGGGGGTACGCAGTATTTT
TRBD2	TRBV2	TRBJ2-2	.	CASRMTSGNTGELFF	TGTGCCAGCAGAATGACTAGCGGTAACACCGGGGAGCTGTTTTTT
.	TRBV5-1	TRBJ2-3	.	CASSHPPTGPGYTDTQYF	TGCGCCAGCAGCCACCCACCGACAGGTCCTGGATACACAGATACGCAGTATTTT
.	TRBV29-1	TRBJ1-1	few	CSVGEGRAEAFF	TGCAGCGTGGGGGAGGGGAGGGCTGAAGCTTTCTTT
TRBD2	TRBV7-8	TRBJ2-2	few	CASSLVGRANGELFF	TGTGCCAGCAGCCTAGTCGGGAGGGCCAACGGGGAGCTGTTTTTT
TRBD1	TRBV5-1	TRBJ2-7	few	CASSFTGDETEQYF	TGCGCCAGCAGCTTTACAGGGGATGAGACCGAGCAGTACTTC
.	TRBV13	TRBJ2-3	few	CASSPLATGADTQYF	TGTGCCAGCAGCCCCTTAGCGACGGGCGCAGATACGCAGTATTTT
TRBD1	TRBV5-4	TRBJ2-7	few	CASSLARTGEQYF	TGTGCCAGCAGCTTGGCCCGGACAGGCGAGCAGTACTTC
.	TRBV4-1	TRBJ2-2	.	CASSQGRPLVTGELFF	TGCGCCAGCAGCCAAGGAAGGCCCCTAGTTACCGGGGAGCTGTTTTTT
.	TRBV9	TRBJ2-2	few	CASSTGGGQNTGELFF	TGTGCCAGCAGCACAGGGGGGGGCCAGAACACCGGGGAGCTGTTTTTT
TRBD2	TRBV5-1	TRBJ2-7	once	CASSFLMAGGNEQYF	TGCGCCAGCAGCTTCCTGATGGCGGGAGGAAACGAGCAGTACTTC
.	TRBV2	TRBJ2-2	.	CASSLPPLGAGELFF	TGTGCCAGCAGTTTACCGCCCCTAGGGGCCGGGGAGCTGTTTTTT
TRBD2	TRBV5-1	TRBJ2-7	few	CASGTGGYEQYF	TGCGCCAGCGGCACGGGGGGATACGAGCAGTACTTC
TRBD2	TRBV30	TRBJ2-7	.	CAWVTSGYEQYF	TGTGCCTGGGTGACTAGCGGCTACGAGCAGTACTTC
.	TRBV4-1	TRBJ2-2	few	CASSQDSGLGTGELFF	TGCGCCAGCAGCCAAGATAGCGGCTTGGGCACCGGGGAGCTGTTTTTT
.	TRBV6-4	TRBJ2-1	few	CASSTLAGFYNEQFF	TGTGCCAGCAGTACCTTGGCGGGGTTCTACAATGAGCAGTTCTTC
.	TRBV7-3	TRBJ2-2	few	CASSPTPSTGELFF	TGTGCCAGCAGCCCGACACCGTCGACCGGGGAGCTGTTTTTT
TRBD2	TRBV19	TRBJ2-7	few	CASRLSGTSSYEQYF	TGTGCCAGTAGGCTCTCCGGGACTAGCTCCTACGAGCAGTACTTC
TRBD2	TRBV7-9	TRBJ2-1	.	CAERGLAGSELSSYNEQFF	TGTGCCGAGCGGGGACTAGCGGGATCAGAGCTTAGCTCCTACAATGAGCAGTTCTTC
.	TRBV21-1	TRBJ2-7	.	CASSKGIGGEQYF	TGTGCCAGCAGCAAAGGAATCGGGGGAGAGCAGTACTTC
.	TRBV19	TRBJ2-1	.	CASSTRSEQFF	TGTGCCAGTAGTACCCGTAGTGAGCAGTTCTTC
.	TRBV27	TRBJ1-2	few	CASSLSLGKARGYGYTF	TGTGCCAGCAGTTTATCCCTCGGGAAAGCGCGCGGCTATGGCTACACCTTC
TRBD2	TRBV7-3	TRBJ2-1	few	CASSLIGTSGRLNYNEQFF	TGTGCCAGCAGCTTAATAGGGACTAGCGGGAGGTTAAATTACAATGAGCAGTTCTTC
TRBD1	TRBV10-2	TRBJ2-4	few	CASSIPQGAGNIQYF	TGCGCCAGCAGTATCCCACAGGGGGCCGGGAACATTCAGTACTTC
TRBD2	TRBV5-1	TRBJ2-1	.	CASSKLTSGRSNNEQFF	TGCGCCAGCAGCAAACTGACTAGCGGGAGATCGAACAATGAGCAGTTCTTC
TRBD1	TRBV6-1	TRBJ1-5	.	CASSEALRDRARPQHF	TGTGCCAGCAGTGAAGCGCTTCGTGACAGGGCACGGCCCCAGCATTTT
TRBD1	TRBV4-1	TRBJ1-5	.	CASSLKGTVNNQPQHF	TGCGCCAGCAGCCTGAAAGGGACAGTCAACAATCAGCCCCAGCATTTT
.	TRBV11-2	TRBJ1-3	.	CASSTVRNTIYF	TGTGCCAGCAGTACAGTACGAAACACCATATATTTT
.	TRBV19	TRBJ1-1	.	CASKEQVLTEAFF	TGTGCCAGTAAAGAACAGGTACTCACTGAAGCTTTCTTT
.	TRBV27	TRBJ2-2	.	CASSLGQGYTGELFF	TGTGCCAGCAGTTTAGGGCAGGGCTACACCGGGGAGCTGTTTTTT
TRBD1	TRBV2	TRBJ2-6	few	CASSRDRGYSSGANVLTF	TGTGCCAGCAGCAGAGACAGGGGGTATAGCTCTGGGGCCAACGTCCTGACTTTC
.	TRBV7-2	TRBJ2-1	.	CASRPGPSQTEQFF	TGTGCCAGCAGACCGGGTCCTTCGCAGACTGAGCAGTTCTTC
TRBD2	TRBV5-1	TRBJ2-1	few	CASSLAGGGRAEEQFF	TGCGCCAGCAGCTTGGCGGGCGGCGGGAGGGCAGAAGAGCAGTTCTTC
.	TRBV29-1	TRBJ1-2	few	CSAKTGYGYTF	TGCAGCGCCAAAACAGGCTATGGCTACACCTTC
TRBD2	TRBV7-9	TRBJ2-7	.	CASSNPLAGESFFEQYF	TGTGCCAGCAGCAATCCTTTAGCGGGAGAATCGTTCTTCGAGCAGTACTTC
TRBD2	TRBV6-1	TRBJ2-3	.	CASSVTSGSWTDTQYF	TGTGCCAGCAGTGTTACTAGCGGGAGTTGGACAGATACGCAGTATTTT
TRBD2	TRBV13	TRBJ2-2	few	CASSSGLATGELFF	TGTGCCAGCAGCTCGGGACTAGCGACCGGGGAGCTGTTTTTT
.	TRBV5-1	TRBJ2-3	few	CASSLEATHTQYF	TGCGCCAGCAGCTTAGAAGCAACCCATACGCAGTATTTT
.	TRBV4-1	TRBJ2-6	.	CASSQDQANSGANVLTF	TGCGCCAGCAGCCAAGATCAAGCCAACTCTGGGGCCAACGTCCTGACTTTC
TRBD2	TRBV5-4	TRBJ2-2	few	CASSLSLAGAGGELFF	TGTGCCAGCAGCTTGAGTCTAGCGGGAGCCGGGGGGGAGCTGTTTTTT
.	TRBV7-9	TRBJ1-2	.	CASSHQVGRNYGYTF	TGTGCCAGCAGCCACCAAGTGGGGCGCAACTATGGCTACACCTTC
.	TRBV6-5	TRBJ2-7	.	CASSRDIYEQYF	TGTGCCAGCAGCCGGGACATCTACGAGCAGTACTTC
TRBD2	TRBV7-2	TRBJ2-7	.	CASSYTRTSPYEQYF	TGTGCCAGCAGCTACACTCGGACTAGTCCCTACGAGCAGTACTTC
.	TRBV23-1	TRBJ2-7	.	CASSQSTRAYEQYF	TGCGCCAGCAGTCAATCAACCCGGGCCTACGAGCAGTACTTC
.	TRBV15	TRBJ1-2	.	CATSRGQGRAYGYTF	TGTGCCACCAGCAGAGGTCAAGGGAGAGCCTATGGCTACACCTTC
TRBD2	TRBV4-1	TRBJ2-1	once	CASSQGSRGDNEQFF	TGCGCCAGCAGCCAAGGATCGCGGGGGGACAATGAGCAGTTCTTC
TRBD2	TRBV6-5	TRBJ2-1	once	CASRNGLAGPNEQFF	TGTGCCAGCAGGAACGGACTAGCGGGGCCCAATGAGCAGTTCTTC
TRBD2	TRBV5-4	TRBJ2-5	.	CASSSLAGLEETQYF	TGTGCCAGCAGCTCATTAGCGGGACTGGAAGAGACCCAGTACTTC
TRBD1	TRBV9	TRBJ1-1	few	CASSVDYRGQKGEAFF	TGTGCCAGCAGCGTAGACTACAGGGGGCAAAAAGGTGAAGCTTTCTTT